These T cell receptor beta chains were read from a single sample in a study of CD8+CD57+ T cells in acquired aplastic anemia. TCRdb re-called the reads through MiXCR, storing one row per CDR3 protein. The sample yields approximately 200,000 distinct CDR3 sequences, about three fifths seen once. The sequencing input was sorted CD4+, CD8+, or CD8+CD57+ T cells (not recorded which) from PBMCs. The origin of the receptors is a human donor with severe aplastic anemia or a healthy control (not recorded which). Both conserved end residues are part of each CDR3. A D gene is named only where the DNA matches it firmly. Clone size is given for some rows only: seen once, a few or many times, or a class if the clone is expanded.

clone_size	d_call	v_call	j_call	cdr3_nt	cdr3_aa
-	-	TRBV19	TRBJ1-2	TGTGCCAGTAGTACACGGGGAGGGAACTATGGCTACACCTTC	CASSTRGGNYGYTF
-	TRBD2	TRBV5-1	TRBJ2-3	TGCGCCAGCAGCTTGGAGGGACTAGCGCCTAGCACAGATACGCAGTATTTT	CASSLEGLAPSTDTQYF
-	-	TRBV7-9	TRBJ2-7	TGTGCCAGCAGCCCTAATTGGAACGAGCAGTACTTC	CASSPNWNEQYF
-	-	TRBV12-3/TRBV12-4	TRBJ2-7	TGTGCCAGCAGTCACGGGAGAGGTTCCTACGAGCAGTACTTC	CASSHGRGSYEQYF
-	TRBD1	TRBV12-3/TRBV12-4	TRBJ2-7	TGTGCCAGCAGACCTTCTCGGGACAGGACCTCCTACGAGCAGTACTTC	CASRPSRDRTSYEQYF
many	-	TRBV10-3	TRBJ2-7	TGTGCCATCAGTGATATTTTGACTAGTACGACCCACGAGCAGTACTTC	CAISDILTSTTHEQYF
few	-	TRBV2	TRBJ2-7	TGTGCCAGCAGTCAAGGTACAGGGACCTACGAGCAGTACTTC	CASSQGTGTYEQYF
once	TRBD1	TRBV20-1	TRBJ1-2	TGCAGTGCTAGCGCCGGGACAGGGAGGGGGAACTATGGCTACACCTTC	CSASAGTGRGNYGYTF
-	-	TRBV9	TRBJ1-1	TGTGCCAGCAGCGTAGCTGGGACCGAGAACACTGAAGCTTTCTTT	CASSVAGTENTEAFF
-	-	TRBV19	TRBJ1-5	TGTGCCAGTAGGGCACAAGGGAATCAGCCCCAGCATTTT	CASRAQGNQPQHF